These T cell receptor beta chains were read from a single sample in a study of T-cell reconstitution after alpha-beta-depleted transplantation in children. From the PCR reads, TCRdb called clonotypes with MiXCR, one entry per CDR3 protein. The sample carries roughly 300,000 distinct CDR3 sequences, about a tenth recorded once. Sample: PBMCs from the stem cell graft donor, taken from the stem cell graft. The origin of the receptors is a human donor who donated a stem cell graft to a child with acute lymphoblastic leukemia. Each CDR3 is given with its conserved first and last residue. Fields, in order: V gene, clone size, D gene, J gene, CDR3 protein, CDR3 DNA. The D gene is left open where the match is weak. Size is stated for part of the rows, as once, few or many counts, or as a class when the clone is expanded.

TRBV28	-	-	TRBJ2-1	CASSSANYIGEQFF	TGTGCCAGCAGCTCCGCGAACTACATCGGTGAGCAGTTCTTC
TRBV18	few	TRBD1	TRBJ1-3	CASSYTGDPTGNTIYF	TGTGCCAGCTCATATACAGGGGACCCCACTGGAAACACCATATATTTT
TRBV12-3/TRBV12-4	-	-	TRBJ2-7	CASSSPLDEQYF	TGTGCCAGCAGTTCTCCGCTGGACGAGCAGTACTTC
TRBV28	many	TRBD1	TRBJ2-7	CASSRTPGTGGLEQYF	TGTGCCAGCAGCCGTACCCCCGGGACAGGGGGTCTCGAGCAGTACTTC
TRBV5-6	many	TRBD2	TRBJ2-1	CASSLGLAGGWEQFF	TGTGCCAGCAGTTTGGGGCTAGCGGGAGGTTGGGAGCAGTTCTTC
TRBV28	-	TRBD2	TRBJ2-7	CASSFLLSLAGGPSSYEQYF	TGTGCCAGCAGTTTTCTTCTAAGTCTAGCGGGAGGACCGAGCTCCTACGAGCAGTACTTC
TRBV19	few	-	TRBJ2-3	CASSIVTPTSTDTQYF	TGTGCCAGTAGTATCGTTACCCCAACCAGCACAGATACGCAGTATTTT
TRBV4-1	few	-	TRBJ2-3	CASRSLMEEDTQYF	TGCGCCAGCAGGAGCCTTATGGAAGAGGATACGCAGTATTTT
TRBV5-1	few	TRBD2	TRBJ2-5	CASSPWTSGSGETQYF	TGCGCCAGCAGCCCTTGGACTAGCGGGAGTGGTGAGACCCAGTACTTC
TRBV6-2/TRBV6-3	few	TRBD2	TRBJ2-7	CASSYSGGSSYEQYF	TGTGCCAGCAGTTACTCGGGAGGGAGCTCCTACGAGCAGTACTTC
TRBV18	once	TRBD2	TRBJ2-3	CASSAIAGGSTDTQYF	TGTGCCAGCTCAGCGATAGCGGGAGGCTCCACAGATACGCAGTATTTT
TRBV19	few	-	TRBJ2-3	CASSSTGPSNTQYF	TGTGCCAGTAGTTCCACCGGGCCGTCTAATACGCAGTATTTT
TRBV30	-	-	TRBJ2-5	CAAQTRETQYF	TGTGCCGCACAGACGCGGGAGACCCAGTACTTC
TRBV7-9	-	-	TRBJ2-7	CASSVRQDEQYF	TGTGCCAGCAGCGTAAGACAGGACGAGCAGTACTTC
TRBV9	few	-	TRBJ2-2	CASSVGTINDGELFF	TGTGCCAGCAGCGTTGGGACGATCAATGACGGGGAGCTGTTTTTT
TRBV28	-	-	TRBJ2-1	CASSPRGAGYNEQFF	TGTGCCAGCAGTCCCCGGGGGGCGGGTTACAATGAGCAGTTCTTC
TRBV5-1	-	-	TRBJ2-5	CASGLQGTETQYF	TGCGCCAGCGGATTACAGGGCACGGAGACCCAGTACTTC
TRBV4-3	few	-	TRBJ2-1	CASSRRGIDNEQFF	TGCGCCAGCAGCCGTCGGGGGATCGACAATGAGCAGTTCTTC